These T cell receptor beta chains were read from a single sample in a study of early T cells in non-severe SARS-CoV-2 infection. TCRdb recomputed calls from the 5' RACE reads with MiXCR, one row per CDR3 protein. The sample consists of approximately 79,000 distinct CDR3 sequences, 10% to 15% of them appearing once. Sequencing was done on a sample of whole blood. These TCRs come from an adult who was a healthcare worker with PCR-confirmed SARS-CoV-2 infection or an uninfected control (not recorded which). Each CDR3 is given with its conserved first and last residue. The order of the fields is D gene, J gene, clone size, V gene, CDR3 protein, CDR3 DNA. D genes are given only for firm matches. For some rows the clone size is stated as once, few or many, or as a class when expanded; others skip it.

d_gene: TRBD2
j_gene: TRBJ2-1
abundance: few
v_gene: TRBV7-2
CDR3aa: CASSSGLAGDHNEQFF
CDR3nt: TGTGCCAGCAGCTCCGGACTAGCGGGAGATCACAATGAGCAGTTCTTC

d_gene: -
j_gene: TRBJ2-4
abundance: -
v_gene: TRBV19
CDR3aa: CASSFASAGYIQYF
CDR3nt: TGTGCCAGTAGTTTTGCTTCGGCGGGATACATTCAGTACTTC

d_gene: -
j_gene: TRBJ1-1
abundance: few
v_gene: TRBV7-2
CDR3aa: CASSLGGRPTEAFF
CDR3nt: TGTGCCAGCAGCTTAGGGGGTCGGCCCACTGAAGCTTTCTTT

d_gene: -
j_gene: TRBJ1-2
abundance: few
v_gene: TRBV29-1
CDR3aa: CSASDGSSGYTF
CDR3nt: TGCAGCGCGTCAGATGGGTCGAGCGGCTACACCTTC

d_gene: -
j_gene: TRBJ1-2
abundance: many
v_gene: TRBV20-1
CDR3aa: CSATGRGNYGYTF
CDR3nt: TGCAGTGCTACTGGACGGGGAAACTATGGCTACACCTTC

d_gene: -
j_gene: TRBJ1-1
abundance: many
v_gene: TRBV29-1
CDR3aa: CSVDTNTEAFF
CDR3nt: TGCAGCGTTGACACGAACACTGAAGCTTTCTTT

d_gene: TRBD1
j_gene: TRBJ2-2
abundance: many
v_gene: TRBV19
CDR3aa: CASSGQGTGELFF
CDR3nt: TGTGCCAGTAGCGGACAGGGCACCGGGGAGCTGTTTTTT

d_gene: TRBD1
j_gene: TRBJ2-5
abundance: many
v_gene: TRBV5-4
CDR3aa: CASSLNRGLTQETQYF
CDR3nt: TGTGCCAGCAGCTTAAACAGGGGGTTGACCCAAGAGACCCAGTACTTC

d_gene: TRBD1
j_gene: TRBJ2-2
abundance: few
v_gene: TRBV24-1
CDR3aa: CATSVSDRDTGELFF
CDR3nt: TGTGCCACCAGTGTTTCGGACAGGGACACCGGGGAGCTGTTTTTT

d_gene: TRBD2
j_gene: TRBJ2-7
abundance: -
v_gene: TRBV13
CDR3aa: CASSSWGSGGYEQYF
CDR3nt: TGTGCCAGCAGCTCCTGGGGTAGCGGGGGCTACGAGCAGTACTTC

d_gene: -
j_gene: TRBJ1-1
abundance: few
v_gene: TRBV5-6
CDR3aa: CASSLSDFHTEAFF
CDR3nt: TGTGCCAGCAGCTTGTCCGATTTTCACACTGAAGCTTTCTTT

d_gene: TRBD1
j_gene: TRBJ1-1
abundance: many
v_gene: TRBV18
CDR3aa: CASSLQGSTTEAFF
CDR3nt: TGTGCCAGCTCGTTACAGGGGAGTACCACTGAAGCTTTCTTT

d_gene: -
j_gene: TRBJ2-7
abundance: many
v_gene: TRBV28
CDR3aa: CASSSQRSVKDEQYF
CDR3nt: TGTGCCAGCAGTTCCCAACGGAGCGTGAAGGACGAGCAGTACTTC

d_gene: -
j_gene: TRBJ2-1
abundance: -
v_gene: TRBV7-9
CDR3aa: CASSLALQNWEQFF
CDR3nt: TGTGCCAGCAGCTTAGCCCTCCAAAACTGGGAGCAGTTCTTC

d_gene: -
j_gene: TRBJ2-3
abundance: many
v_gene: TRBV4-3
CDR3aa: CASSQDGTPGVGFDDTQYF
CDR3nt: TGCGCCAGCAGCCAAGACGGGACCCCCGGAGTAGGGTTCGACGATACGCAGTATTTT

d_gene: -
j_gene: TRBJ2-7
abundance: -
v_gene: TRBV20-1
CDR3aa: CSVRSRGDYEQYF
CDR3nt: TGCAGTGTTCGTTCGAGGGGGGACTACGAGCAGTACTTC

d_gene: -
j_gene: TRBJ2-4
abundance: -
v_gene: TRBV27
CDR3aa: CASSLNIQYF
CDR3nt: TGTGCCAGCAGTTTAAACATTCAGTACTTC

d_gene: TRBD2
j_gene: TRBJ2-3
abundance: -
v_gene: TRBV6-2/TRBV6-3
CDR3aa: CASSYPSGGLPTTTDTQYF
CDR3nt: TGTGCCAGCAGTTATCCTAGCGGGGGTCTCCCAACCACCACAGATACGCAGTATTTT

d_gene: -
j_gene: TRBJ2-2
abundance: few
v_gene: TRBV3-1
CDR3aa: CASSQYAQGGANTGELFF
CDR3nt: TGTGCCAGCAGCCAGTACGCCCAGGGAGGCGCGAACACCGGGGAGCTGTTTTTT

d_gene: -
j_gene: TRBJ2-7
abundance: few
v_gene: TRBV5-4
CDR3aa: CASSLDYSEQYF
CDR3nt: TGTGCCAGCAGCTTGGACTATTCCGAGCAGTACTTC

d_gene: -
j_gene: TRBJ1-5
abundance: -
v_gene: TRBV28
CDR3aa: CASSFSSNQPQHF
CDR3nt: TGTGCCAGCAGTTTTAGCAGCAATCAGCCCCAGCATTTT

d_gene: -
j_gene: TRBJ1-4
abundance: -
v_gene: TRBV12-3/TRBV12-4
CDR3aa: CASSLSGRKNEKLFF
CDR3nt: TGTGCCAGCAGTCTCTCGGGACGGAAGAATGAAAAACTGTTTTTT

d_gene: -
j_gene: TRBJ1-1
abundance: few
v_gene: TRBV29-1
CDR3aa: CSASWGQYTEAFF
CDR3nt: TGCAGCGCCTCCTGGGGCCAGTACACTGAAGCTTTCTTT

d_gene: TRBD1
j_gene: TRBJ2-7
abundance: -
v_gene: TRBV6-6
CDR3aa: CASSWVGTGTYEQYF
CDR3nt: TGTGCCAGCAGTTGGGTTGGGACAGGGACCTACGAGCAGTACTTC

d_gene: -
j_gene: TRBJ2-5
abundance: many
v_gene: TRBV12-3/TRBV12-4
CDR3aa: CASSLEAGGLQETQYF
CDR3nt: TGTGCCAGCAGTTTGGAGGCAGGGGGACTCCAAGAGACCCAGTACTTC

d_gene: -
j_gene: TRBJ2-1
abundance: few
v_gene: TRBV6-2/TRBV6-3
CDR3aa: CASSYSGLSHEQFF
CDR3nt: TGTGCCAGCAGTTACTCAGGACTTTCCCATGAGCAGTTCTTC

d_gene: -
j_gene: TRBJ2-7
abundance: -
v_gene: TRBV29-1
CDR3aa: CSVRTDSSYEQYF
CDR3nt: TGCAGCGTTAGGACGGACAGCTCCTACGAGCAGTACTTC

d_gene: -
j_gene: TRBJ2-7
abundance: -
v_gene: TRBV6-1
CDR3aa: CASRNALTGEQYF
CDR3nt: TGTGCCAGCAGGAATGCACTCACTGGAGAGCAGTACTTC

d_gene: TRBD2
j_gene: TRBJ2-7
abundance: -
v_gene: TRBV20-1
CDR3aa: CSAKNSGMVLEQYF
CDR3nt: TGCAGTGCTAAAAATAGCGGGATGGTCCTCGAGCAGTACTTC

d_gene: -
j_gene: TRBJ2-7
abundance: -
v_gene: TRBV11-2
CDR3aa: CASSFTGTLYEQYF
CDR3nt: TGTGCCAGCAGCTTCACCGGGACACTCTACGAGCAGTACTTC

d_gene: TRBD2
j_gene: TRBJ2-1
abundance: many
v_gene: TRBV28
CDR3aa: CASSLSLRTSGRSYEQFF
CDR3nt: TGTGCCAGCAGTTTATCTCTCCGGACTAGCGGGAGGAGTTATGAGCAGTTCTTC

d_gene: -
j_gene: TRBJ2-2
abundance: -
v_gene: TRBV11-2
CDR3aa: CASSSRQTGELFF
CDR3nt: TGTGCCAGCAGCTCTCGACAGACCGGGGAGCTGTTTTTT

d_gene: -
j_gene: TRBJ2-6
abundance: many
v_gene: TRBV11-2
CDR3aa: CASSLIKRLSGANVLTF
CDR3nt: TGTGCCAGCAGCTTAATTAAACGGTTGTCTGGGGCCAACGTCCTGACTTTC

d_gene: -
j_gene: TRBJ2-1
abundance: many
v_gene: TRBV7-2
CDR3aa: CASSPPDVYNEQFF
CDR3nt: TGTGCCAGCAGCCCCCCGGACGTCTACAATGAGCAGTTCTTC

d_gene: -
j_gene: TRBJ2-7
abundance: -
v_gene: TRBV10-3
CDR3aa: CAISENAYEQYF
CDR3nt: TGTGCCATCAGTGAGAACGCCTACGAGCAGTACTTC

d_gene: -
j_gene: TRBJ1-2
abundance: few
v_gene: TRBV30
CDR3aa: CAWSAYTPLFMVF
CDR3nt: TGTGCCTGGAGTGCGTACACCCCGCTTTTCATGGTCTTC

d_gene: -
j_gene: TRBJ1-2
abundance: many
v_gene: TRBV9
CDR3aa: CASSALDTFYGYTF
CDR3nt: TGTGCCAGCAGCGCCCTGGACACTTTCTATGGCTACACCTTC

d_gene: TRBD1
j_gene: TRBJ2-7
abundance: -
v_gene: TRBV5-1
CDR3aa: CASSPDGQGIDEQYF
CDR3nt: TGCGCCAGCAGCCCGGACGGACAGGGGATCGACGAGCAGTACTTC

d_gene: -
j_gene: TRBJ2-7
abundance: -
v_gene: TRBV28
CDR3aa: CASSAPSSTYEQYF
CDR3nt: TGTGCCAGCAGTGCGCCGAGCAGCACCTACGAGCAGTACTTC